The clone carrying this T cell receptor (beta chain) has just one count. Assay: immunoSEQ multiplex PCR; the TCRdb copy retains only in-frame clones and omits some. This table has under 100,000 clones, approximately 94% appearing once. This sample was included in a study of T cell changes during pregnancy in multiple sclerosis. Germline lookup yields CDR1 SGHAT and CDR2 FQNNGV. The CDR3 contains 15 residues. V was clipped by 3 bases and J by 0 bases; unmatched bases: 3. This clonotype was sampled from a female donor with multiple sclerosis, enrolled in a pregnancy study. The sample was peripheral blood, taken in the third trimester of pregnancy. The chain joins TRBV11-2 to TRBJ2-7; 9 bases match TRBD2. This CDR3 reads CASSFSGGLSYEQYF. The CDR3 nucleotides are TGTGCCAGCAGCTTTAGCGGGGGCCTCTCCTACGAGCAGTACTTC.